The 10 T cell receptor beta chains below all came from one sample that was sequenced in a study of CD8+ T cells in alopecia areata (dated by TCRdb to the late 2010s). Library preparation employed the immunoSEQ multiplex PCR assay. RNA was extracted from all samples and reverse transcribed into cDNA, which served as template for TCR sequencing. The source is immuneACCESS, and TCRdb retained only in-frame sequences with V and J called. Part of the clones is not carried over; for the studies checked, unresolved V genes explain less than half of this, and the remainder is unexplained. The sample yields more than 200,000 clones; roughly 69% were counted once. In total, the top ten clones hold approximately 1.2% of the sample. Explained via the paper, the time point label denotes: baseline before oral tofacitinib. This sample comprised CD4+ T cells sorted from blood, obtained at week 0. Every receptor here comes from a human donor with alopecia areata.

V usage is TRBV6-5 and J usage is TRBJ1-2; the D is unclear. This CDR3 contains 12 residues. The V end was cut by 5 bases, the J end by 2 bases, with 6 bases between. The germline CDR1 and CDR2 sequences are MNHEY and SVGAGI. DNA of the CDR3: TGTGCCAGCAGTGACCGGAACTATGGCTACACCTTC. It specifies CASSDRNYGYTF.

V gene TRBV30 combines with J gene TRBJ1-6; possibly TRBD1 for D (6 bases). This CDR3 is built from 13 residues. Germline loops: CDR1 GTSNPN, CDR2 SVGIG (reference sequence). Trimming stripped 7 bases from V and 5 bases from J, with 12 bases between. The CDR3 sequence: CAFSTGNNSPLHF. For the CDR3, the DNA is TGTGCCTTTTCGACAGGAAATAATTCACCCCTCCACTTT.

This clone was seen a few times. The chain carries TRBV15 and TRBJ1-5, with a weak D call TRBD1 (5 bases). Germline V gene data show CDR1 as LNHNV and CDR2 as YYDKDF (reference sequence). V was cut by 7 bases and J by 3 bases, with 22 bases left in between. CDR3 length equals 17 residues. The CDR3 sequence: CATNDQMARGYNQPQHF. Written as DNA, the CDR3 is TGTGCCACCAACGATCAGATGGCGCGGGGGTACAATCAGCCCCAGCATTTT.

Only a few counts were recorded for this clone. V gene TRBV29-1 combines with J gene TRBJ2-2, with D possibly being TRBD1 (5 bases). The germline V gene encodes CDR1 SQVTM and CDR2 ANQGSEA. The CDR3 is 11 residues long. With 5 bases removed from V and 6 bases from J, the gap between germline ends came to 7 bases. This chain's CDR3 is CSVSGPGELFF. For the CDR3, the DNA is TGCAGCGTTTCAGGGCCCGGGGAGCTGTTTTTT.

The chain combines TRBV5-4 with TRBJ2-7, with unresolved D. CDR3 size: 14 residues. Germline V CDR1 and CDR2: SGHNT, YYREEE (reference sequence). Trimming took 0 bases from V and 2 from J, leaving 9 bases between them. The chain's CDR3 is CASSLESATYEQYF. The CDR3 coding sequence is TGTGCCAGCAGCTTGGAGTCAGCCACCTACGAGCAGTACTTC.

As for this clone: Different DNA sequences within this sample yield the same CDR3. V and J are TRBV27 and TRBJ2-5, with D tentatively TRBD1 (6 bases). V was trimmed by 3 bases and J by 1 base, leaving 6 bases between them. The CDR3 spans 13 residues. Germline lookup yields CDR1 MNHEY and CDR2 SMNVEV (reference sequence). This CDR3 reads CASSFRGQETQYF. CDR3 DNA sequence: TGTGCCAGCAGTTTCAGGGGCCAAGAGACCCAGTACTTC.

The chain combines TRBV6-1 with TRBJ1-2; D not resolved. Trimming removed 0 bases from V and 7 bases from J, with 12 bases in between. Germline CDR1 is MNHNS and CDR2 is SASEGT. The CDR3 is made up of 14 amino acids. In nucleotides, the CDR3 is TGTGCCAGCAGTGAAGCGGGAGGGATTCCTGGCTACACCTTC. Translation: CASSEAGGIPGYTF.

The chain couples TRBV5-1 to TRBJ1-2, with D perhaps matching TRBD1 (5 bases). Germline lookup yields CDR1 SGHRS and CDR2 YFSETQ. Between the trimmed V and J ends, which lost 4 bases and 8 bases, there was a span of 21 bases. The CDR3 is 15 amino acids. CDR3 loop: CASSPQGSRGGGYTF. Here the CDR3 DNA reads TGCGCCAGCAGCCCCCAGGGAAGTCGGGGAGGCGGCTACACCTTC.

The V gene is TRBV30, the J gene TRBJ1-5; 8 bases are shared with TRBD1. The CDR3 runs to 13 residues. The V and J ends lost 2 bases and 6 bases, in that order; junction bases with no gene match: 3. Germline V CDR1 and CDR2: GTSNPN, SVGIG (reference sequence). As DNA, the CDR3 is TGTGCCTGGAGTCCAGGGGGCGTTCAGCCCCAGCATTTT. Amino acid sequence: CAWSPGGVQPQHF.

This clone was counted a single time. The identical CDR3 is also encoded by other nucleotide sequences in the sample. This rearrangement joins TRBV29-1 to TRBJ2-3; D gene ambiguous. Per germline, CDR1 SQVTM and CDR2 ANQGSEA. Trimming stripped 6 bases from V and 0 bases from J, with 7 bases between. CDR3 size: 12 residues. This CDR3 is CSVSPSTDTQYF. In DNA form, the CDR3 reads TGCAGCGTAAGCCCGAGCACAGATACGCAGTATTTT.